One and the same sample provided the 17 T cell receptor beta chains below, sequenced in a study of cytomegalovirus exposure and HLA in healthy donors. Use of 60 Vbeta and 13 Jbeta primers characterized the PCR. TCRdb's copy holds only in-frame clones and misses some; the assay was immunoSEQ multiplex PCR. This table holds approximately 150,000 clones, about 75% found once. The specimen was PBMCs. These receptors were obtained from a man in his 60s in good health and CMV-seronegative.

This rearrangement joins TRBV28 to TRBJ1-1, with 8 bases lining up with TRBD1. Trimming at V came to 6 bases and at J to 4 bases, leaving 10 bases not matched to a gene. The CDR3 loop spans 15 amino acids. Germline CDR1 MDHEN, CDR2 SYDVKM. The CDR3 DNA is TGTGCCAGCAGACTCGGGACAGGACGACTCACTGAAGCTTTCTTT. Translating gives CASRLGTGRLTEAFF.

DNA of the CDR3: TGTGCCAGCAGCCACCGAGCGGGAGTTAGCGCAGATACGCAGTATTTT. Protein product: CASSHRAGVSADTQYF. This chain connects TRBV14 to TRBJ2-3; TRBD2 matches at 8 bases. CDR1 is SGHDN and CDR2 is FVKESK in the germline V gene. This CDR3 spans 16 amino acids. Trimming at V came to 3 bases and at J to 4 bases, leaving 9 bases not matched to a gene.

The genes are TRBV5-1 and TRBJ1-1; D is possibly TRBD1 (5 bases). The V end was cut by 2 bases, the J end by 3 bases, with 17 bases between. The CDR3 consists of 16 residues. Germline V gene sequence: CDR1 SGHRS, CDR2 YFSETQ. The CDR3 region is CASSFGAGGVDTEAFF. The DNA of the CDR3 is TGCGCCAGCAGCTTCGGGGCGGGGGGAGTAGACACTGAAGCTTTCTTT. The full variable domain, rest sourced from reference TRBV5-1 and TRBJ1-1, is KAGVTQTPRYLIKTRGQQVTLSCSPISGHRSVSWYQQTPGQGLQFLFEYFSETQRNKGNFPGRFSGRQFSNSRSEMNVSTLELGDSALYLCASSFGAGGVDTEAFFGQGTRLTVV.

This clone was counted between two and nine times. CDR3 sequence reads: CASSLDGVGGEAFF. The CDR3 DNA sequence: TGCGCCAGCAGCTTGGACGGGGTCGGGGGTGAAGCTTTCTTT. J is TRBJ1-1 and V is TRBV5-1, with a tentative D call TRBD1 (5 bases). With 0 bases removed from V and 7 bases from J, the gap between germline ends came to 13 bases. CDR3 length: 14 amino acids. Per the germline V gene, CDR1 is SGHRS and CDR2 is YFSETQ.

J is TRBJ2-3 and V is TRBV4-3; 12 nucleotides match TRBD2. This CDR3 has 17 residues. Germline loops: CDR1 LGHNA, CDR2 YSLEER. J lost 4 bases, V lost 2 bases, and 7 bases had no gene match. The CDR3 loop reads CASSQSLAGGPSDTQYF. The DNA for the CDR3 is TGCGCCAGCAGCCAATCTCTAGCGGGAGGGCCATCAGATACGCAGTATTTT.

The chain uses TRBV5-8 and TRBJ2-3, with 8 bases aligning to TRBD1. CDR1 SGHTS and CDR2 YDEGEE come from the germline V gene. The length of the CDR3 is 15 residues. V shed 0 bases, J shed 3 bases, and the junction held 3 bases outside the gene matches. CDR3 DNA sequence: TGTGCCAGCAGCTTGGCACAGGGGGGAACAGATACGCAGTATTTT. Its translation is CASSLAQGGTDTQYF. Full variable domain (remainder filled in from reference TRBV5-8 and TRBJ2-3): EAGVTQSPTHLIKTRGQQATLRCSPISGHTSVYWYQQALGLGLQFLLWYDEGEERNRGNFPPRFSGRQFPNYSSELNVNALELEDSALYLCASSLAQGGTDTQYFGPGTRLTVL.

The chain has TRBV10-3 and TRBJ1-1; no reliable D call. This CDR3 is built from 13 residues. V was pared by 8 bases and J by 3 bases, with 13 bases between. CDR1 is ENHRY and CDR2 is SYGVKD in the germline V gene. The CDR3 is CAIAPTRDTEAFF. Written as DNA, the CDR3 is TGTGCCATCGCGCCAACACGGGACACTGAAGCTTTCTTT.

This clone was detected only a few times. CDR3 coding DNA: TGTGCCAGCAGTTCACTCCCGAATAGCCTTAATGAAAAACTGTTTTTT. Translated, it gives CASSSLPNSLNEKLFF. The chain combines TRBV28 with TRBJ1-4; the D is unclear. CDR3 length: 16 residues. Germline assignment: CDR1 MDHEN and CDR2 SYDVKM. The V and J ends lost 4 bases and 4 bases respectively, with 16 bases between them.

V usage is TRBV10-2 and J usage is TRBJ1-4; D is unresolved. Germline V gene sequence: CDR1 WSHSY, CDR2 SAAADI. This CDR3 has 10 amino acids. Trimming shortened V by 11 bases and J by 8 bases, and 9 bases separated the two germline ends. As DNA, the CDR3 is TGCGCCGTTCGGTCAGAAAAACTGTTTTTT. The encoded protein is CAVRSEKLFF.

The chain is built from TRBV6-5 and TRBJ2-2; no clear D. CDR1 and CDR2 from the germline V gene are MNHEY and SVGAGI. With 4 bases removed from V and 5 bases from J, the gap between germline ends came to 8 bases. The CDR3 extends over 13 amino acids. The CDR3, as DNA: TGTGCCAGCAGTTCTCCTGTGACCGGGGAGCTGTTTTTT. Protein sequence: CASSSPVTGELFF.

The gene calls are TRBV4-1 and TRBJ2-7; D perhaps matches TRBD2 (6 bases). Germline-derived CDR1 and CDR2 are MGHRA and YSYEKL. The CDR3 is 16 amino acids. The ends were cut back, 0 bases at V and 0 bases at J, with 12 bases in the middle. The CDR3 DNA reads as TGCGCCAGCAGCCAAGATAAAGGGACTGACTCCTACGAGCAGTACTTC. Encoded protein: CASSQDKGTDSYEQYF.

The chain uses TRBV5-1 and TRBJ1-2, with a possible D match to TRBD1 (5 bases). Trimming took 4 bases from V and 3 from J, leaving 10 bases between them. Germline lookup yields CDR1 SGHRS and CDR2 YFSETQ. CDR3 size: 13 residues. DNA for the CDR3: TGCGCCAGCAGCCCCGGGACTTACTATGGCTACACCTTC. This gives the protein CASSPGTYYGYTF.

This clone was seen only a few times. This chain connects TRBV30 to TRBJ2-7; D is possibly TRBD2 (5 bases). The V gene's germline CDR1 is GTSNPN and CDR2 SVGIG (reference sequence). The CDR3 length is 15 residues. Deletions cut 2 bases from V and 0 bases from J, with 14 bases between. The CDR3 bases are TGTGCCTGGAGTCCCATCGGACTTAGCTCCTACGAGCAGTACTTC. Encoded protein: CAWSPIGLSSYEQYF. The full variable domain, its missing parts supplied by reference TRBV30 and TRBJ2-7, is SQTIHQWPATLVQPVGSPLSLECTVEGTSNPNLYWYRQAAGRGLQLLFYSVGIGQISSEVPQNLSASRPQDRQFILSSKKLLLSDSGFYLCAWSPIGLSSYEQYFGPGTRLTVT.

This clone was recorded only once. CDR3 DNA sequence: TGTGCCAGCAGCTTGGACGGGAGCAATCAGCCCCAGCATTTT. This gives the protein CASSLDGSNQPQHF. This chain uses TRBV5-5 with TRBJ1-5; D remains ambiguous. The V gene lost 0 bases and the J gene lost 1 base, with 5 bases spanning the gap. The CDR3 consists of 14 residues. The germline V gene has CDR1 SGHKS and CDR2 YYEKEE (reference sequence).

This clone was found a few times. The CDR3 sequence: CASWPQGASNQPQHF. Here the CDR3 DNA reads TGTGCCAGCTGGCCACAGGGGGCTAGCAATCAGCCCCAGCATTTT. The genes are TRBV6-1 and TRBJ1-5; 9 bases fit TRBD1. Germline loops: CDR1 MNHNS, CDR2 SASEGT. With V trimmed by 8 bases and J by 0 bases, 5 bases remained unmatched. The CDR3 length is 15 residues.

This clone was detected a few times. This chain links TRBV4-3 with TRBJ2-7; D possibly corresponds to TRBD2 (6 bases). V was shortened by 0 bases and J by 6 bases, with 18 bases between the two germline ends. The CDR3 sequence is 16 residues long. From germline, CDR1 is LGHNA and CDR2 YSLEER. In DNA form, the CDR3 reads TGCGCCAGCAGCCAAGATAGCCTGGGGAGGAAAGCCGAGCAGTACTTC. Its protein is CASSQDSLGRKAEQYF.

CDR3 DNA sequence: TGCAGCGTCTCACAGGGTGACACTGAAGCTTTCTTT. It codes for CSVSQGDTEAFF. V and J are TRBV29-1 and TRBJ1-1; perhaps TRBD1 as D (6 bases). The CDR3 covers 12 residues. Per germline, CDR1 SQVTM and CDR2 ANQGSEA. Deletions cut 6 bases from V and 3 bases from J, with 11 bases between.